Presented here are 16 T cell receptor beta chains from one specimen sequenced in a study of CXCR3-negative and CXCR3-positive naive CD8 T cells. General study points: CXCR3-positive naive cells had TRB CDR3s that were more hydrophobic than CXCR3-negative naive cells had.

The libraries of TRB cDNA were prepared using 5' RACE with UMI labels. TCRdb re-called the 5' RACE reads and shows each CDR3 protein once, DNA omitted. This sample's clone table lists approximately 100,000 distinct CDR3 sequences. Their specific antigens are unknown. Input material: naive CXCR3+ CD8+ T cells from blood. Subset here: CD45RO-CCR7+CD27+CD95- naive CD8+ T cells expressing CXCR3 (TNR3+). These receptors were taken from a human donor in good health. Some clones in this sample may be carry-over from other donors' samples.

The chain employs TRBV13 and TRBJ1-1; without DNA, the TCRdb call of TRBD1 cannot be checked. Germline loops: CDR1 PRHDT, CDR2 FYEKMQ (reference sequence). The CDR3 is 15 residues long. The chain's CDR3 is CASSAVPGGDTEAFF.

The chain links TRBV28 to TRBJ2-5; TCRdb's D call, TRBD2, is unchecked because there is no DNA. CDR1 MDHEN and CDR2 SYDVKM come from the germline V gene. The CDR3 contains 16 residues. The CDR3 region is CASSPEGLAAEETQYF.

J is TRBJ2-7 and V is TRBV4-1; the TCRdb call, TRBD1, lacks DNA for checking. The CDR3 runs to 13 residues. CDR1 and CDR2 from the germline V gene are MGHRA and YSYEKL. CDR3 amino acids: CASSIRESYEQYF.

This chain uses TRBV28 with TRBJ2-5; TCRdb calls TRBD2, which cannot be checked without DNA. CDR3 length equals 19 residues. Germline V gene sequence: CDR1 MDHEN, CDR2 SYDVKM. The CDR3 reads CASSLAGVARPSTSGHDYF. Looking up the rest from reference TRBV28 and TRBJ2-5 gives the full variable domain: DVKVTQSSRYLVKRTGEKVFLECVQDMDHENMFWYRQDPGLGLRLIYFSYDVKMKEKGDIPEGYSVSREKKERFSLILESASTNQTSMYLCASSLAGVARPSTSGHDYFGPGTRLLVL.

CDR3: CASSEVVSPSAVNEQLF. The J gene is TRBJ2-1, the V gene TRBV2; the TCRdb call, TRBD2, lacks DNA for checking. Per the germline V gene, CDR1 is SNHLY and CDR2 is FYNNEI. CDR3 length: 17 residues.

The rearrangement uses TRBV5-1 and TRBJ2-3. Germline V CDR1 and CDR2: SGHRS, YFSETQ. This CDR3 is built from 13 residues. CDR3 amino acids: CASSLVGPDTQYF.

The CDR3 here is CASSWSSYNEQFF. The chain is built from TRBV6-6 and TRBJ2-1. The CDR3 is 13 residues long. The germline CDR1 and CDR2 sequences are MNHNY and SVGAGI (reference sequence).

The rearrangement joins TRBV6-5 to TRBJ2-1; without DNA, the TCRdb call of TRBD1 cannot be checked. CDR1 is MNHEY, CDR2 SVGAGI, per germline. The CDR3 is made up of 14 amino acids. CDR3 in amino acids: CASSYWDSYNEQFF.

V gene TRBV7-9 combines with J gene TRBJ1-4. Germline V CDR1 and CDR2: SEHNR, FQNEAQ (reference sequence). The CDR3 contains 14 residues. The CDR3 reads CASSLGTTNEKLFF.

The chain is built from TRBV5-5 and TRBJ1-2; TCRdb proposes TRBD1, but this gene call is untestable without DNA. The CDR3 is 12 amino acids. CDR1 SGHKS and CDR2 YYEKEE come from the germline V gene (reference sequence). CDR3: CASAIPGYGYTF.

V gene TRBV27 combines with J gene TRBJ1-1; the D gene TCRdb calls, TRBD1, cannot be checked with no DNA. From germline, CDR1 is MNHEY and CDR2 SMNVEV (reference sequence). The CDR3 covers 13 residues. The CDR3 sequence: CASSSAGPLEAFF.

The chain employs TRBV27 and TRBJ2-7; TCRdb gives TRBD1 as the D gene, but with no DNA this cannot be confirmed. CDR1 and CDR2 from the germline V gene are MNHEY and SMNVEV (reference sequence). CDR3 length: 14 residues. The chain's CDR3 is CASSPAGQIYEQYF.

The J gene is TRBJ2-1, the V gene TRBV29-1; TCRdb reports TRBD1, a call that lacks DNA to check it against. The CDR3 covers 12 residues. CDR1 and CDR2 (germline): SQVTM, ANQGSEA. CDR3 loop: CSDLGQGDEQFF.

The chain employs TRBV13 and TRBJ2-7; TCRdb's assignment of TRBD1 cannot be checked, as there is no DNA. The CDR3 is 15 residues long. Germline V gene data show CDR1 as PRHDT and CDR2 as FYEKMQ (reference sequence). CDR3 in amino acids: CASSPGWDRGYEQYF.

This rearrangement joins TRBV28 to TRBJ2-2; TCRdb returns TRBD1, unconfirmable since there is no DNA. The CDR3 is 15 amino acids. In germline, CDR1 is MDHEN, CDR2 SYDVKM. The CDR3 here is CASSLKQDHTGELFF.

The chain links TRBV11-2 to TRBJ2-7; TCRdb reports TRBD2, a call that lacks DNA to check it against. In germline, CDR1 is SGHAT, CDR2 FQNNGV. CDR3 size: 17 residues. The CDR3: CASSLFSGGVSSYEQYF.